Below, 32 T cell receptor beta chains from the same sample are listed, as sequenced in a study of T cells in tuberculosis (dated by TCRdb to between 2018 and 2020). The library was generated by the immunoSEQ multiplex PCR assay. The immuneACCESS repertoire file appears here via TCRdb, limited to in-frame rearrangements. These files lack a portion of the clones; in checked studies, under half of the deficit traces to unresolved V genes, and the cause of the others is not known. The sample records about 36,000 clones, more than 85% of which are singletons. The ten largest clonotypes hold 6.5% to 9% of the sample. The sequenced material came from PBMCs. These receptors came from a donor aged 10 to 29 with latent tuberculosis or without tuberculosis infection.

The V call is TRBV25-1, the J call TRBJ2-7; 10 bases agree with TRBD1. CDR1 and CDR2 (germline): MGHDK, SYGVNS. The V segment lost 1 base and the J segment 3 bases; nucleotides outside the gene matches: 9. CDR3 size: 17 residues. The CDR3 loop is CASSELEGTGALYEQYF. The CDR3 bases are TGTGCCAGCAGTGAATTAGAGGGGACAGGGGCCCTCTACGAGCAGTACTTC.

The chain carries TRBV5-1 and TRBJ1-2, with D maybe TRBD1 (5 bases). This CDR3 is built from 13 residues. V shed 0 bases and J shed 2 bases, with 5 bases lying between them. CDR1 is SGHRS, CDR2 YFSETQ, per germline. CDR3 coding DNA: TGCGCCAGCAGCTTGGGACAGAACTATGGCTACACCTTC. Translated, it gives CASSLGQNYGYTF.

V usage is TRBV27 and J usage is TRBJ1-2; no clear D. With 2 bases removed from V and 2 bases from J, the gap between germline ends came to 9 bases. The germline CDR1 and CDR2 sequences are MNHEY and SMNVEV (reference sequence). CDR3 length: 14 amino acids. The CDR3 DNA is TGTGCCAGCAGTTTAGATGCTGGCAACTATGGCTACACCTTC. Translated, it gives CASSLDAGNYGYTF.

The CDR3 loop is CASTGGNYEQYF. DNA for the CDR3: TGTGCCAGCACCGGGGGGAACTACGAGCAGTACTTC. The V gene is TRBV6-1, the J gene TRBJ2-7; TRBD2 matches 7 bases. Losses at the gene ends were 7 bases for V and 3 bases for J; bases not matched to a gene: 3. CDR1 and CDR2 from the germline V gene are MNHNS and SASEGT. The CDR3 is made up of 12 amino acids.

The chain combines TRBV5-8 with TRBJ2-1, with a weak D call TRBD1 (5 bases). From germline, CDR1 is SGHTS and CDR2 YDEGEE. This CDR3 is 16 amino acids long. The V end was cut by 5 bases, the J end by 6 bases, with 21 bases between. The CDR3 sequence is CASSPFLGLGVNEQFF. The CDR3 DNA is TGTGCCAGCAGTCCTTTTCTGGGGTTAGGGGTCAATGAGCAGTTCTTC.

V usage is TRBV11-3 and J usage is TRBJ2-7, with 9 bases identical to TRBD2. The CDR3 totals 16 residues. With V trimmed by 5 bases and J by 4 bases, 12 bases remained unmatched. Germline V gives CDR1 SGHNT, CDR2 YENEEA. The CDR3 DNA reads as TGTGCCAGCAGCACTTTTACGCGGGGGGGCCCTTACGAGCAGTACTTC. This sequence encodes CASSTFTRGGPYEQYF.

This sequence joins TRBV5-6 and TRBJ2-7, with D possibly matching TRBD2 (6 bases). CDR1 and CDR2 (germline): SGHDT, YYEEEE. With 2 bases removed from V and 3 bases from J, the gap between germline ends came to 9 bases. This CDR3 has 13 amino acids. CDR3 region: CASSFPAGYEQYF. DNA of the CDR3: TGTGCCAGCAGCTTCCCAGCGGGCTACGAGCAGTACTTC.

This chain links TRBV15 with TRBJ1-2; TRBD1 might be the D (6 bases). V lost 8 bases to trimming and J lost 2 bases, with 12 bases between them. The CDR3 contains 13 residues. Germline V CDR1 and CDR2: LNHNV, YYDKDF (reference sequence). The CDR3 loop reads CATGLQGNYGYTF. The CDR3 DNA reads TGTGCCACCGGCCTACAGGGAAACTATGGCTACACCTTC.

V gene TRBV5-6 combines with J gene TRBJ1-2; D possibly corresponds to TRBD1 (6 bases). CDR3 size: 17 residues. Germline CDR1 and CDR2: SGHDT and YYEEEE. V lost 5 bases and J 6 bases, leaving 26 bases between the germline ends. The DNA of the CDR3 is TGTGCCAGCAGAAGTGGGGCAGGGGCGTCCCCCAACCATGGCTACACCTTC. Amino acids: CASRSGAGASPNHGYTF.

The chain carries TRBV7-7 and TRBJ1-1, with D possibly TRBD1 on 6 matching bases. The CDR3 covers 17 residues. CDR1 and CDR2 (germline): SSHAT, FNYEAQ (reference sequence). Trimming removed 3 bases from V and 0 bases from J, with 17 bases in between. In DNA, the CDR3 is TGTGCCAGCAGCTTCTCAGGGGAAAGAGTCTTGAACACTGAAGCTTTCTTT. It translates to CASSFSGERVLNTEAFF. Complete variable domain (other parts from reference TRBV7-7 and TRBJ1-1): GAGVSQSPRYKVTKRGQDVTLRCDPISSHATLYWYQQALGQGPEFLTYFNYEAQPDKSGLPSDRFSAERPEGSISTLTIQRTEQRDSAMYRCASSFSGERVLNTEAFFGQGTRLTVV.

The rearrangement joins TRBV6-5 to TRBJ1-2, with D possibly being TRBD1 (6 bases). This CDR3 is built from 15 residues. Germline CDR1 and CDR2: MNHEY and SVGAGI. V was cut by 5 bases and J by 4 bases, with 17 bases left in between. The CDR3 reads CASSRTDRLSYGYTF. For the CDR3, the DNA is TGTGCCAGCAGTAGAACAGACAGGCTTTCCTATGGCTACACCTTC.

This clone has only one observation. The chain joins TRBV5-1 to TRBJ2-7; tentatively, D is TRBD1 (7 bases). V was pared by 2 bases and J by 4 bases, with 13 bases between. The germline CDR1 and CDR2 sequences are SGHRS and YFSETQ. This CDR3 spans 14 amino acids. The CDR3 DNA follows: TGCGCCAGCAGCTTTAGCAGGGGGGTGTACGAGCAGTACTTC. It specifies CASSFSRGVYEQYF.

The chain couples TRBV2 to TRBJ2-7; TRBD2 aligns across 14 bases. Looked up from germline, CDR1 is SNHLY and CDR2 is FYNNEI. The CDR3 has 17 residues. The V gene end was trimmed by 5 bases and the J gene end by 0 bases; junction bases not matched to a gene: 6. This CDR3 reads CASSLTSGGAGSYEQYF. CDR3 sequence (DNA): TGTGCCAGCAGTCTGACTAGCGGGGGGGCTGGCTCCTACGAGCAGTACTTC.

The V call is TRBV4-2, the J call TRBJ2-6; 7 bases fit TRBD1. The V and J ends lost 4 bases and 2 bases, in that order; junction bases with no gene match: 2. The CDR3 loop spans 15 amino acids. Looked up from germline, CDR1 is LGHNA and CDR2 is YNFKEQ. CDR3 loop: CASSPGGPGANVLTF. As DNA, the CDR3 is TGTGCCAGCAGCCCAGGGGGACCTGGGGCCAACGTCCTGACTTTC.

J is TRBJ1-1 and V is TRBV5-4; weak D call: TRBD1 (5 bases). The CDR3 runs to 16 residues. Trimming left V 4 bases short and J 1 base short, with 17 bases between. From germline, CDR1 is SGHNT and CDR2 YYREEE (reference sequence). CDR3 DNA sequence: TGTGCCAGCAGCCAGGGTGGTGGCGACTGGAACACTGAAGCTTTCTTT. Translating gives CASSQGGGDWNTEAFF.

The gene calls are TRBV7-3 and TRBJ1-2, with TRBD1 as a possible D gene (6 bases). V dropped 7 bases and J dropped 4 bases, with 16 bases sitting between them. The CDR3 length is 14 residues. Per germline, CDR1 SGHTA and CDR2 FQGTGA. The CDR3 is CASTSGALSYGYTF. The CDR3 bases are TGTGCCAGCACGTCAGGGGCCCTTTCCTATGGCTACACCTTC.

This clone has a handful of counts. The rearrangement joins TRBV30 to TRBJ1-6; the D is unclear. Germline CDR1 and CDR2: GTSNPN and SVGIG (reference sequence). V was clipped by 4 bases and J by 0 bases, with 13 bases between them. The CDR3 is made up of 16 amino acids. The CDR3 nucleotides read TGTGCCTGGACCCAACAGCCTCCCTCCTATAATTCACCCCTCCACTTT. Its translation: CAWTQQPPSYNSPLHF. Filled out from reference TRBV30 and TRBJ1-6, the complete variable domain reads SQTIHQWPATLVQPVGSPLSLECTVEGTSNPNLYWYRQAAGRGLQLLFYSVGIGQISSEVPQNLSASRPQDRQFILSSKKLLLSDSGFYLCAWTQQPPSYNSPLHFGNGTRLTVT.

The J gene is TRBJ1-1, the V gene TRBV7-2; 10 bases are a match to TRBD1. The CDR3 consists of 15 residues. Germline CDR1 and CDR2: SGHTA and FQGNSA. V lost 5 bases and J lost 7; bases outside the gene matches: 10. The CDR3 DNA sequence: TGTGCCAGCAGCCCCGGGACAGGGGTTACCTATGAAGCTTTCTTT. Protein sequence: CASSPGTGVTYEAFF. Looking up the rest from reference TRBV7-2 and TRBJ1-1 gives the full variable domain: GAGVSQSPSNKVTEKGKDVELRCDPISGHTALYWYRQSLGQGLEFLIYFQGNSAPDKSGLPSDRFSAERTGGSVSTLTIQRTQQEDSAVYLCASSPGTGVTYEAFFGQGTRLTVV.

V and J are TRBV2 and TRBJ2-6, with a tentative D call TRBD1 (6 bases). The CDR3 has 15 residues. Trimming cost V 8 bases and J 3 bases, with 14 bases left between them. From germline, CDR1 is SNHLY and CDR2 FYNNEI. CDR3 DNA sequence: TGTGCCAGCTCTGAAACAGGGCTTGGGGCCAACGTCCTGACTTTC. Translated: CASSETGLGANVLTF.

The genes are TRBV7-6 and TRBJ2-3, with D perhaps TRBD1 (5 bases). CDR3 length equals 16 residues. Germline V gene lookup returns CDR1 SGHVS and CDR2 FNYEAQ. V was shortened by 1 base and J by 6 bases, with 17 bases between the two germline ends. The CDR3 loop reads CASSLEVGAYSDTQYF. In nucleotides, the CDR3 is TGTGCCAGCAGCTTAGAGGTTGGGGCTTACTCGGATACGCAGTATTTT. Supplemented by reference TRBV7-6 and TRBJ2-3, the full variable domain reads GAGVSQSPRYKVTKRGQDVALRCDPISGHVSLYWYRQALGQGPEFLTYFNYEAQQDKSGLPNDRFSAERPEGSISTLTIQRTEQRDSAMYRCASSLEVGAYSDTQYFGPGTRLTVL.

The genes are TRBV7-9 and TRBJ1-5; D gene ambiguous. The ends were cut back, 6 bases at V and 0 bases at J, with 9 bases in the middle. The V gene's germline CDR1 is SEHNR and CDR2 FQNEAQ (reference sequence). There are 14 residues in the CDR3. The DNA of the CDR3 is TGTGCCAGCAGTTCCGAGGATAGCAATCAGCCCCAGCATTTT. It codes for CASSSEDSNQPQHF.

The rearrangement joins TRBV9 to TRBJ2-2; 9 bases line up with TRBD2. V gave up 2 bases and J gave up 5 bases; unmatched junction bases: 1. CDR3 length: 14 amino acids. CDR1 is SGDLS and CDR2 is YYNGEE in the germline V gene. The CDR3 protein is CASSVSGGTGELFF. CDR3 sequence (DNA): TGTGCCAGCAGCGTTAGCGGGGGAACCGGGGAGCTGTTTTTT.

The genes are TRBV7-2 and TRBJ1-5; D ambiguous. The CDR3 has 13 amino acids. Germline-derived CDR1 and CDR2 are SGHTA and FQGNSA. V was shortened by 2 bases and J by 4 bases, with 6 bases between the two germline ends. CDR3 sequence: CASSLQVNQPQHF. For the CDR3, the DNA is TGTGCCAGCAGCTTACAGGTTAATCAGCCCCAGCATTTT.

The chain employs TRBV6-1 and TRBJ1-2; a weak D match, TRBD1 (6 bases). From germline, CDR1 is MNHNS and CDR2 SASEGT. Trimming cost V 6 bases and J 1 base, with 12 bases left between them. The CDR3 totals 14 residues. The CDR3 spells CASRGGAVNYGYTF. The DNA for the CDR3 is TGTGCCAGCAGGGGGGGGGCGGTTAACTATGGCTACACCTTC.

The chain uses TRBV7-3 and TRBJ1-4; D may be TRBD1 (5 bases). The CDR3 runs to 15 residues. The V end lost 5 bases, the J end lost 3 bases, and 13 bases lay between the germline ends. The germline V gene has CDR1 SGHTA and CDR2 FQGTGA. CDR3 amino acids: CASSPWGNSNEKLFF. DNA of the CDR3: TGTGCCAGCAGCCCCTGGGGCAATTCTAATGAAAAACTGTTTTTT.

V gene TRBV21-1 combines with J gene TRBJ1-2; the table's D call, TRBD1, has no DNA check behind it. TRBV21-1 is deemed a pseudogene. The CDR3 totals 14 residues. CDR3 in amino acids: CASRADSFNYGYTF. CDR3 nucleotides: TGTGCCAGCCGCGCGGACAGTTTTAACTATGGCTACACCTTC.

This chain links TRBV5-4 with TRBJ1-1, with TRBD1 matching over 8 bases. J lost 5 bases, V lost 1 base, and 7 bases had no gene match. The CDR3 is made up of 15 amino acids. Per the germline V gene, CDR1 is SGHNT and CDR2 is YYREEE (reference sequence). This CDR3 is CASSLTRTGQTEAFF. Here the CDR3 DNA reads TGTGCCAGCAGCTTGACGCGGACAGGGCAAACTGAAGCTTTCTTT.

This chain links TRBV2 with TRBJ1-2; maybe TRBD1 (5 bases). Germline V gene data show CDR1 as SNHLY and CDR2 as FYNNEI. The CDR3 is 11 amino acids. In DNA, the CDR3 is TGTGCTGGCGGCCAGGGCCGTGGCTACACCTTC. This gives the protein CAGGQGRGYTF.

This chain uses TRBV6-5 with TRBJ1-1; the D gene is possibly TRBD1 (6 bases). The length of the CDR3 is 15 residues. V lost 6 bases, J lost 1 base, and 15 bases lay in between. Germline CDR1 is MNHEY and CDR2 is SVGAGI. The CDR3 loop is CASSRLGHRNTEAFF. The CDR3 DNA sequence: TGTGCCAGCAGCCGGTTGGGACACCGGAACACTGAAGCTTTCTTT.

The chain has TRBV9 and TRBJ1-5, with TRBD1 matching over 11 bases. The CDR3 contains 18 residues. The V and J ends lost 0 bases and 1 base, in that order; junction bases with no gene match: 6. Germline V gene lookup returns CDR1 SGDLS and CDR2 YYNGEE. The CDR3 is CASSVVDRGQSSNQPQHF. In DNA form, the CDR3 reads TGTGCCAGCAGCGTAGTGGACAGGGGGCAATCGAGCAATCAGCCCCAGCATTTT.

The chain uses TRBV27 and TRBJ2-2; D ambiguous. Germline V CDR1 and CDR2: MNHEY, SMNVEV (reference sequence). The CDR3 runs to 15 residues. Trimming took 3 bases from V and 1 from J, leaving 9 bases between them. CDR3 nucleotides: TGTGCCAGCAGTTTGGCAACAGAGAACACCGGGGAGCTGTTTTTT. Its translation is CASSLATENTGELFF.

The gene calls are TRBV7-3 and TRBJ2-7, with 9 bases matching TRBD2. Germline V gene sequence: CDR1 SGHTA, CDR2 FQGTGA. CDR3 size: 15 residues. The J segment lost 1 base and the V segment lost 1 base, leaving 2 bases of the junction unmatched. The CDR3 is CASSLKAGGSYEQYF. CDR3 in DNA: TGTGCCAGCAGCTTAAAAGCGGGGGGATCCTACGAGCAGTACTTC.